This T cell receptor (beta chain) comes out of a study of blood T cell repertoires in COVID-19. Germline values: CDR1 SGHTA, CDR2 FQGTGA. V trimming: 2 bases; J trimming: 4 bases; junction bases outside the gene matches: 5. The CDR3 runs to 15 residues. Produced via immunoSEQ multiplex PCR; TCRdb's table is partial and in-frame only. Of approximately 20,000 clones in the sample, 82% were seen once. This clone showed up just a few times. This receptor was taken from a human donor in a cohort sampled during active COVID-19. The chain employs TRBV7-3 and TRBJ2-7; 10 nucleotides line up with TRBD2. The sequenced material came from peripheral blood. CDR3 in DNA: TGTGCCAGCAGCTTAGAAGCGGGAGGGAGGTACGAGCAGTACTTC. Its translation: CASSLEAGGRYEQYF.